The T cell receptor (beta chain) described here comes from a study of blood T cell repertoires in COVID-19. Study summary: Some COVID-19 samples were acute and others convalescent; all came from the United States, Italy and Spain. Sources were T cells, B-cell-depleted T cells, or PBMCs; the material itself was cDNA or gDNA.

As handled by the study authors: Estimation of nucleated cell counts was performed using reference gene primer amplification. Method: immunoSEQ multiplex PCR; TCRdb's copy keeps in-frame clones and lacks some. V and J calls and clone size are as listed in that table; D and trimming were resolved from the DNA. The table includes fewer than 15,000 clones, roughly 92% detected once. The CDR3 extends over 16 amino acids. Germline V gene lookup returns CDR1 LNHDA and CDR2 SQIVND (reference sequence). With V trimmed by 6 bases and J by 4 bases, 11 bases remained unmatched. This rearrangement joins TRBV19 to TRBJ1-5; TRBD1 agrees at 8 bases. The material sequenced was peripheral blood. This sequence was found in a human donor with active COVID-19. The donor label of this sample is uncertain. The CDR3 protein is CASSHDRGSRNQPQHF. The CDR3 DNA follows: TGTGCCAGTAGCCACGACAGGGGCAGTCGTAATCAGCCCCAGCATTTT.